These 14 T cell receptor beta chains were sequenced from one sample in a study of cytotoxic CD8 clonotypes in ibrutinib-treated CLL. Method: immunoSEQ multiplex PCR; TCRdb's copy keeps in-frame clones and lacks some. Altogether around 310,000 clones are present, around four fifths being singletons, with the ten largest covering approximately 7%. The sequencing here drew on PBMCs, taken before ibrutinib treatment. The receptors were gathered from a human donor with chronic lymphocytic leukemia.

The chain carries TRBV4-2 and TRBJ2-1; D is perhaps TRBD2 (6 bases). Germline V CDR1 and CDR2: LGHNA, YNFKEQ. Trimming stripped 4 bases from V and 0 bases from J, with 13 bases between. The CDR3 is made up of 16 amino acids. The CDR3 loop is CASSLAGGSSYNEQFF. Written as DNA, the CDR3 is TGTGCCAGCAGCCTAGCCGGGGGTAGCTCCTACAATGAGCAGTTCTTC.

The rearrangement joins TRBV28 to TRBJ1-2; D not certain. V was shortened by 7 bases and J by 6 bases, with 15 bases between the two germline ends. Germline V gene lookup returns CDR1 MDHEN and CDR2 SYDVKM. The CDR3 covers 13 residues. Here the CDR3 DNA reads TGTGCCAGCAACCTTTGGCCGGGAAATGGCTACACCTTC. This gives the protein CASNLWPGNGYTF.

The rearrangement joins TRBV6-5 to TRBJ2-7; unclear D gene. This CDR3 is 13 amino acids long. V shed 0 bases and J shed 6 bases, with 9 bases lying between them. Germline loops: CDR1 MNHEY, CDR2 SVGAGI. The CDR3 region has the DNA TGTGCCAGCAGTTACTCGCCCCTCGGCGAGCAGTACTTC. Its protein product is CASSYSPLGEQYF.

The V and J genes are TRBV27 and TRBJ1-2; TRBD1 is a possible D gene (5 bases). The germline V and J ends were trimmed by 6 bases and 2 bases, with 10 bases remaining between them. The CDR3 is 13 amino acids. The germline V gene encodes CDR1 MNHEY and CDR2 SMNVEV (reference sequence). The CDR3 spells CASSYRDNYGYTF. CDR3 sequence (DNA): TGTGCCAGCAGCTACCGGGACAACTATGGCTACACCTTC.

This chain links TRBV28 with TRBJ2-3; no clear D gene. This CDR3 has 16 residues. V dropped 0 bases and J dropped 2 bases, with 12 bases sitting between them. The germline V gene encodes CDR1 MDHEN and CDR2 SYDVKM. The CDR3 DNA follows: TGTGCCAGCAGTTTATGGAGAAACTCACCCACAGATACGCAGTATTTT. Protein product: CASSLWRNSPTDTQYF.

There are a few counts of this clone. The J gene is TRBJ1-1, the V gene TRBV11-1; D not certain. Germline assignment: CDR1 SGHAT and CDR2 FQDESV (reference sequence). The V end lost 5 bases, the J end lost 7 bases, and 14 bases lay between the germline ends. This CDR3 contains 13 residues. CDR3 sequence (DNA): TGTGCCAGCAGCGCCTTATACAGAGATGAAGCTTTCTTT. Residues: CASSALYRDEAFF.

The chain carries TRBV30 and TRBJ2-2, with 7 bases identical to TRBD2. Losses at the gene ends were 4 bases for V and 5 bases for J; bases not matched to a gene: 16. CDR3 length: 17 amino acids. CDR1 and CDR2 from the germline V gene are GTSNPN and SVGIG (reference sequence). CDR3 in DNA: TGTGCCTGGAAGGGAAGAAAGACTAGCCCGCGGACCGGGGAGCTGTTTTTT. Translated, it gives CAWKGRKTSPRTGELFF. The variable domain in full, completed from reference TRBV30 and TRBJ2-2, reads SQTIHQWPATLVQPVGSPLSLECTVEGTSNPNLYWYRQAAGRGLQLLFYSVGIGQISSEVPQNLSASRPQDRQFILSSKKLLLSDSGFYLCAWKGRKTSPRTGELFFGEGSRLTVL.

This clone came up once. The chain links TRBV10-3 to TRBJ1-2; 7 bases agree with TRBD1. The length of the CDR3 is 14 residues. Germline V lookup: CDR1 ENHRY, CDR2 SYGVKD. J lost 3 bases, V lost 7 bases, and 8 bases had no gene match. This CDR3 reads CAIKTGDNYYGYTF. The DNA for the CDR3 is TGTGCCATCAAAACAGGGGACAACTACTATGGCTACACCTTC.

The chain recombines TRBV5-4 with TRBJ2-1; TRBD2 aligns across 7 bases. With 3 bases clipped from V and 0 bases from J, the junction kept 6 bases outside the gene matches. Germline CDR1 SGHNT, CDR2 YYREEE (reference sequence). This CDR3 region has 16 residues. The DNA for the CDR3 is TGTGCCAGCAGCTCCGTAGCGGGCGACTCCTACAATGAGCAGTTCTTC. Translation gives CASSSVAGDSYNEQFF.

The genes are TRBV7-2 and TRBJ1-4; maybe TRBD1 (6 bases). The CDR3 is 13 residues long. V was shortened by 7 bases and J by 3 bases, with 9 bases between the two germline ends. Germline assignment: CDR1 SGHTA and CDR2 FQGNSA. This chain's CDR3 is CASNRVANEKLFF. The CDR3 nucleotides read TGTGCCAGCAACAGGGTGGCTAATGAAAAACTGTTTTTT.

In DNA, the CDR3 is TGTGCCAGCAGCCAAGGGGGGGCCGGCTATGGCTACACCTTC. Protein: CASSQGGAGYGYTF. V is TRBV14 and J is TRBJ1-2; maybe TRBD1 (6 bases). Looked up from germline, CDR1 is SGHDN and CDR2 is FVKESK. The CDR3 consists of 14 residues. Trimming took off 1 base at V and 4 bases at J, with 10 bases between the two ends. Using reference TRBV14 and TRBJ1-2 for the parts outside the CDR3, the full variable domain is EAGVTQFPSHSVIEKGQTVTLRCDPISGHDNLYWYRRVMGKEIKFLLHFVKESKQDESGMPNNRFLAERTGGTYSTLKVQPAELEDSGVYFCASSQGGAGYGYTFGSGTRLTVV.

This clone was counted between two and nine times. The rearrangement uses TRBV10-3 and TRBJ2-5; D perhaps matches TRBD1 (6 bases). This CDR3 region has 15 residues. V shed 4 bases and J shed 1 base, with 13 bases lying between them. Germline V gives CDR1 ENHRY, CDR2 SYGVKD. The CDR3 nucleotides read TGTGCCATCAGTGGGACAGACGCATTCCAAGAGACCCAGTACTTC. This encodes CAISGTDAFQETQYF.

About this clone: Distinct nucleotide sequences in the sample also encode this CDR3. The rearrangement joins TRBV30 to TRBJ2-5, with D unresolved. The V gene lost 1 base and the J gene lost 1 base, with 19 bases spanning the gap. Germline V gene data show CDR1 as GTSNPN and CDR2 as SVGIG (reference sequence). The CDR3 length is 17 residues. The CDR3 nucleotides read TGTGCCTGGAGTGATTTATTGGGCGGAAACCCCCAAGAGACCCAGTACTTC. Amino acids: CAWSDLLGGNPQETQYF.

CDR3: CASSEETTLTEAFF. The CDR3 coding sequence is TGTGCCAGCAGCGAGGAGACTACGCTCACTGAAGCTTTCTTT. The chain joins TRBV6-1 to TRBJ1-1; no reliable D call. Germline V gene sequence: CDR1 MNHNS, CDR2 SASEGT. V dropped 6 bases and J dropped 4 bases, with 15 bases sitting between them. The CDR3 totals 14 residues.